The 18 T cell receptor beta chains below all came from one sample that was sequenced in a study of post-analysis software for immune sequencing data. General study findings and limits: Roughly five TRBV segments were significantly more frequent in patients than in controls. TRBV5-6, TRBV5-1 and TRBV20-1 were among these segments.

The antigens for these receptors are not known. Incorporated into the TCR beta cDNA libraries were unique molecular identifiers, which served to reduce PCR and sequencing biases. TCRdb itself ran the PCR reads through MiXCR, one entry per CDR3 protein. The sample lists about 190,000 distinct CDR3 sequences; around 30% were seen once. Input material: blood. All receptors derive from a girl aged 2-17 years with multiple sclerosis.

The gene calls are TRBV19 and TRBJ2-7; the D gene is possibly TRBD1 (6 bases). V lost 1 base to trimming and J lost 3 bases, with 10 bases between them. The CDR3 is 14 amino acids. The germline V gene has CDR1 LNHDA and CDR2 SQIVND (reference sequence). Written as DNA, the CDR3 is TGTGCCAGTAGTATAGTTGGACAGAACTACGAGCAGTACTTC. Encoded protein: CASSIVGQNYEQYF.

About this clonotype itself: This may come from a read error, since a much larger clone is one base off. The V gene is TRBV29-1, the J gene TRBJ1-2; perhaps TRBD1 as D (6 bases). Germline CDR1 is SQVTM and CDR2 is ANQGSEA. The V end lost 4 bases, the J end lost 10 bases, and 19 bases lay between the germline ends. The CDR3 extends over 13 amino acids. Here the CDR3 reads CSVGPGGGHDYTF. The CDR3 bases are TGCAGCGTTGGCCCGGGGGGGGGCCATGACTACACCTTC.

In this sample, this clonotype turned up once. Just one base apart from a much larger clone, this may be a read error. The chain links TRBV29-1 to TRBJ1-1, with a possible D match to TRBD1 (5 bases). This CDR3 has 10 amino acids. CDR1 SQVTM and CDR2 ANQGSEA come from the germline V gene. The CDR3 here is CNGQNTEAFF. The CDR3 region has the DNA TGCAACGGACAGAACACTGAAGCTTTCTTT.

The chain employs TRBV12-5 and TRBJ2-1, with 7 bases matching TRBD2. This CDR3 is 13 amino acids long. V shed 8 bases and J 5 bases; nucleotides not matched to a gene: 6. Germline loops: CDR1 LGHNT, CDR2 FRNRAP. As DNA, the CDR3 is TGTGCTAGTCGCCGGGGGGTCAACAATGAGCAGTTCTTC. Protein: CASRRGVNNEQFF.

The chain couples TRBV30 to TRBJ2-2, with D perhaps being TRBD1 or TRBD2 (5 bases each). Germline V gene lookup returns CDR1 GTSNPN and CDR2 SVGIG (reference sequence). The CDR3 is 15 amino acids. The V and J ends lost 3 bases and 2 bases respectively, with 13 bases between them. The CDR3 is CAWRSGTGNTGELFF. DNA of the CDR3: TGTGCCTGGAGATCCGGGACCGGTAACACCGGGGAGCTGTTTTTT.

Turning to this clonotype: One end of the junction is discordant with germline, which a read error may explain. V is TRBV6-5 and J is TRBJ2-1; the D is unclear. The CDR3 spans 14 residues. Germline assignment: CDR1 MNHEY and CDR2 SVGAGI. This CDR3 is CASSQSEPYDEQFF. The CDR3, as DNA: TGTGCCAGCAGTCAGAGCGAGCCCTACGATGAGCAGTTCTTC.

This clonotype was observed a handful of times. The chain combines TRBV27 with TRBJ2-1, with TRBD2 as a possible D gene (6 bases). The V and J ends lost 0 bases and 2 bases respectively, with 17 bases between them. CDR3 length: 18 amino acids. Germline lookup yields CDR1 MNHEY and CDR2 SMNVEV (reference sequence). As DNA, the CDR3 is TGTGCCAGCAGTTTATCTTTTCGGGACTGGAGACCCTACAATGAGCAGTTCTTC. Translated, it gives CASSLSFRDWRPYNEQFF.

This clonotype was seen ten or more times. This chain joins TRBV12-3 or TRBV12-4 and TRBJ2-1; maybe TRBD2 (6 bases). The V and J ends lost 5 bases and 9 bases respectively, with 14 bases between them. CDR3 length: 13 residues. The CDR3 bases are TGTGCCAGCAGTATCTCCAGGGACTTTGAGCAGTTCTTC. Translated, it gives CASSISRDFEQFF.

A few counts support this clonotype. One end of the junction does not line up with germline, which may come from a read error. J is TRBJ1-1 and V is TRBV5-1; TRBD1 aligns across 7 bases. The germline V gene encodes CDR1 SGHRS and CDR2 YFSETQ. The CDR3 totals 14 residues. The CDR3 coding sequence is TGCGCCAGCAGCTCACAGGGGACTGACGCTGAGGCTTTCTTT. Its translation: CASSSQGTDAEAFF.

This clonotype was detected ten times or more. The CDR3 is CSAGFGYGYTF. The CDR3 nucleotides are TGCAGCGCTGGATTTGGCTATGGCTACACCTTC. The V and J genes are TRBV29-1 and TRBJ1-2; D not certain. Germline V lookup: CDR1 SQVTM, CDR2 ANQGSEA. With 7 bases removed from V and 4 bases from J, the gap between germline ends came to 10 bases. This CDR3 is 11 amino acids long.

This clonotype was found a few times. The chain has TRBV27 and TRBJ2-3, with 8 bases matching TRBD1. The CDR3 has 15 amino acids. Germline loops: CDR1 MNHEY, CDR2 SMNVEV (reference sequence). J was trimmed by 6 bases and V by 3 bases; bases with no gene match: 8. CDR3 nucleotides: TGTGCCAGCAGTTTGGAGACAGGGGTGTTGGATACGCAGTATTTT. Encoded protein: CASSLETGVLDTQYF.

This clonotype occurred a few times. The J gene is TRBJ1-2, the V gene TRBV2; 10 bases fit TRBD1. With V trimmed by 6 bases and J by 5 bases, 6 bases remained unmatched. The CDR3 is 14 residues long. Looked up from germline, CDR1 is SNHLY and CDR2 is FYNNEI. The CDR3 DNA reads as TGTGCCAGCAGCGATACGGGACAGGGGTATGGCTACACCTTC. This codes for CASSDTGQGYGYTF.

V and J are TRBV15 and TRBJ1-5; tentative D call: TRBD1 (5 bases). Germline V gene lookup returns CDR1 LNHNV and CDR2 YYDKDF (reference sequence). The CDR3 sequence is 16 residues long. The V end was cut by 0 bases, the J end by 7 bases, with 16 bases between. This CDR3 is CATSRDGPGSKQPQHF. As DNA, the CDR3 is TGTGCCACCAGCAGAGATGGGCCAGGGAGTAAACAGCCCCAGCATTTT.

Comment on this clonotype: This may be a read error: a much more frequent sequence differs by one nucleotide. The gene calls are TRBV5-1 and TRBJ2-5; D tentatively fits TRBD1 or TRBD2 (6 bases each). The CDR3 covers 14 residues. The germline gives CDR1 SGHRS, CDR2 YFSETQ. The CDR3 reads CAGSSGGQQETQYF. CDR3 sequence (DNA): TGCGCCGGCAGCTCTGGGGGGCAACAAGAGACCCAGTACTTC.

This clonotype has ten or more counts. The chain is built from TRBV29-1 and TRBJ2-3; TRBD2 might be the D (6 bases). Germline V gives CDR1 SQVTM, CDR2 ANQGSEA. CDR3 size: 14 residues. V was trimmed by 7 bases and J by 2 bases, leaving 16 bases between them. The CDR3 spells CSAARGRTTDTQYF. CDR3 coding DNA: TGCAGCGCCGCTCGGGGGAGGACCACAGATACGCAGTATTTT.

In this sample, this clonotype turned up many times. The chain has TRBV4-1 and TRBJ2-5; perhaps TRBD2 as D (5 bases). V shed 3 bases and J shed 2 bases, with 22 bases lying between them. Per germline, CDR1 MGHRA and CDR2 YSYEKL. The CDR3 is 18 residues long. In DNA, the CDR3 is TGCGCCAGCAGCCACGACGACCTTCGTGGGAGAGGGCAAGAGACCCAGTACTTC. It translates to CASSHDDLRGRGQETQYF.

CDR3 loop: CSARDHRDGDEKLFF. In DNA form, the CDR3 reads TGCAGTGCTAGAGATCATCGGGATGGGGATGAAAAACTGTTTTTT. The gene calls are TRBV20-1 and TRBJ1-4; unclear D gene. The CDR3 consists of 15 residues. V lost 0 bases to trimming and J lost 6 bases, with 14 bases between them. Per germline, CDR1 DFQATT and CDR2 SNEGSKA (reference sequence).

This clonotype was seen at least ten times. The chain employs TRBV12-3 or TRBV12-4 and TRBJ1-1, with D possibly TRBD1 on 6 matching bases. V shed 11 bases and J shed 0 bases, with 13 bases lying between them. CDR3 size: 13 residues. This CDR3 is CAGGGGLNTEAFF. The CDR3 coding sequence is TGTGCCGGCGGGGGCGGATTGAACACTGAAGCTTTCTTT.